This T cell receptor beta chain comes out of a study of T cells after yellow fever vaccination (dated by TCRdb to the late 2010s). Describing the broader study: The SMART-Seq v4 Ultra Low Input RNA kit was used to prepare libraries from fractions with low cell numbers. To track T-cell clones before and after primary and booster YFV17D yellow fever vaccination, bulk TCR alpha and beta repertoires were sequenced longitudinally. The cohort comprised two healthy male donors, one aged 18 to 30 and one aged 30 to 39 years. Blood was collected at multiple timepoints before and after primary and secondary immunization, and bulk PBMC replicates and cell subsets were isolated. What the research found in general, with its limitations: The secondary T-cell response was weaker than the primary response but faster, peaking on day 5 instead of day 15. Most clones expanded after primary vaccination (around 96% of CD4 and roughly 91% of CD8) were re-detected after the booster, suggesting that broad memory maintenance occurred. The study included only two donors, which limits how far the findings can be generalized. A small share of clonotypes occurred in both CD4 and CD8 compartments, likely arising from convergent recombination. Computational filtering was required because FACS-sorted repertoires could contain abundant contaminating clonotypes from the bulk population.

The meaning of the sample's treatment or condition label: live attenuated yellow fever vaccine strain. Two biological replicates of bulk PBMCs were collected at each blood-draw timepoint. A standard Ficoll-Paque protocol was used to isolate PBMCs from peripheral blood. TriZol was used to extract RNA from bulk PBMCs, CD4 and CD8 fractions, and dextramer-positive and dextramer-negative fractions. Worth noting for this clonotype: It lacks a known antigen. The record has no base qualities; no much larger clone is one base away.

The run used an Illumina NovaSeq 6000. TCR cDNA was made using 5'RACE template switching, a step that added a universal primer site and unique molecular identifiers. Priming for cDNA synthesis came from both the TCR alpha and TCR beta constant segments. Libraries were amplified in two PCR steps, with sample barcodes and sequencing adapters added in the second step. Libraries were sequenced on Illumina HiSeq 2500 (2x100 bp) or NovaSeq (2x150 bp). The original methods were these. MIGEC handled demultiplexing of reads and collapsing into UMI consensus sequences, while MiXCR performed V(D)J alignment. Clonotypes responding to the vaccine were identified with edgeR on replicate PBMC samples, with the criteria of FDR below 0.01 and a log2 fold change above 5 up to day 15. Bulk clonotypes were assigned CD4 or CD8 identity according to which sequenced CD4 or CD8 repertoire held them at higher abundance. In-frame beta chains were kept once TCRdb had trimmed the public reads at Q25 with fastp and called clones with MiXCR. Merged by CDR3 protein, the rows form single entries marked with the most common genes and DNA. It is TCRdb's table, rather than the study itself, that gives the V and J calls and clone size. The sample records hundreds of thousands of distinct CDR3 sequences, under 20% of which are singletons. The ten most abundant clones make up 15% to 20% of the sample.

Clipping removes 3 bases from V and 4 bases from J, with 5 as the unmatched junction base count. Sequences ENHRY (CDR1) and SYGVKD (CDR2) are obtained from the germline V gene. From its cysteine to its phenylalanine, the CDR3 spans 15 amino acids. The only DNA kept is the CDR3, 45 bases in frame from the first base. This clonotype was sampled from a man aged 18 to 29 who received the YFV17D yellow fever vaccine. The sequenced sample was PBMCs, obtained before the yellow fever booster vaccination. The chain uses TRBV10-3 and TRBJ2-5; 10 middle bases align to TRBD2. The sequence in DNA is TGTGCCATCAGTGACCAGCGGGGGGGCCCAGAGACCCAGTACTTC. This translates into CAISDQRGGPETQYF.